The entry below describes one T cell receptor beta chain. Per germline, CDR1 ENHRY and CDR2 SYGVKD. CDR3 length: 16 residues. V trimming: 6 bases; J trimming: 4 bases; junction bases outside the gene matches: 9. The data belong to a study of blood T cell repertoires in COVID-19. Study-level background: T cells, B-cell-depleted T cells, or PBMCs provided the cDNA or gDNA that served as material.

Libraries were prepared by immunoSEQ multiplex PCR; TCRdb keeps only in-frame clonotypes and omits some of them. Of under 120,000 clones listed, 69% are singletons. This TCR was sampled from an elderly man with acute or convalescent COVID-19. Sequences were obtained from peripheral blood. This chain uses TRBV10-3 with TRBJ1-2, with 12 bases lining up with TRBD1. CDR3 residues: CAISGGQGAGGYGYTF. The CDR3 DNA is TGTGCCATCAGCGGGGGACAGGGGGCGGGTGGCTATGGCTACACCTTC.